This T cell receptor beta chain was sequenced for a study of T cells in localized non-small cell lung cancer. This CDR3 contains 12 residues. Germline V gene data show CDR1 as SQVTM and CDR2 as ANQGSEA. Trimming left V 2 bases short and J 8 bases short, with 10 bases between. The repertoire was sequenced with immunoSEQ multiplex PCR; TCRdb's copy has only in-frame clones and lacks some. The sample records about 11,000 clones, over 65% being singletons. This receptor was taken from a male donor at least 60 years old with stage I lung adenocarcinoma. The chain couples TRBV29-1 to TRBJ2-1, with D possibly matching TRBD1 (6 bases). The sequencing used peripheral blood, collected before any cancer treatment. The CDR3 sequence is CSVEPAGDEQFF. CDR3 sequence (DNA): TGCAGCGTTGAACCGGCAGGGGATGAGCAGTTCTTC.